The clone carrying this T cell receptor (beta chain) was found many times. The CDR3 has 14 residues. Germline CDR1 SGHVS, CDR2 FNYEAQ. V was shortened by 1 base and J by 7 bases, with 10 bases between the two germline ends. The entry originates in a study of breast tumors, draining lymph nodes, adjacent tissues. Breast cancer patients provided tissue from their axillary draining lymph nodes. Each CDR3 protein gets one entry after TCRdb re-called the multiplex PCR reads with MiXCR. Among more than 100,000 distinct CDR3 sequences listed, about 20% were seen once. Material for sequencing was axillary lymph node tissue. V gene TRBV7-6 combines with J gene TRBJ2-2; D is uncertain. The sequence was collected from a female donor with breast cancer. Some clones in this sample may be carry-over from other donors' samples. This chain's CDR3 is CASSLGLRDGELFF. The CDR3 DNA is TGTGCCAGCAGCTTAGGCCTCCGAGACGGGGAGCTGTTTTTT.